This T cell receptor beta chain derives from a study of breast tumors, draining lymph nodes, adjacent tissues (dated by TCRdb to 2016 to 2018). At the level of the whole study: TCR beta repertoires were compared across tumor, adjacent nontumor tissue and axillary lymph nodes obtained from breast cancer patients. In human breast cancer, the study set out to evaluate how tumor, surrounding tissue and draining lymph node repertoires relate to one another and whether T cells may move between these sites. The study at large found these results: A scenario in which most tumor T cells derive from the lymph node and then expand within tumor tissue was judged to be consistent with the data. The conclusion that tumor T cells originate in lymph nodes was framed as consistent with a hypothesis rather than directly demonstrated. Tumor T-cell repertoires showed less diversity than lymph node repertoires and more diversity than nontumor tissue repertoires, and tumor T-cell repertoires showed preferential V and J gene usage. The similarity between tumor and nontumor tissue repertoires was significantly greater in luminal-like breast cancer than in basal-like breast cancer.

The listed sequencing device is Illumina HiSeq 2000. TCR beta chain libraries were generated through multiplex PCR amplification. The amplified TCR beta chain products were analyzed by high-throughput sequencing. TCRdb reworked the public reads: Q25 trimming with fastp, MiXCR clone assembly, productive beta chains retained. A single entry per CDR3 protein holds the most common genes and DNA from its merged rows. The table for this sample lists approximately 300,000 distinct CDR3 sequences; 30% to 35% of them were counted only once. Together, the top ten hold more than 0.95% of the sample. Note on this clonotype: Its recognized antigen is unknown. The conserved closing phenylalanine or tryptophan is absent in this CDR3, likely reflecting a read error.

Lymph node samples were obtained from the axillary draining lymph nodes of breast cancer patients. The origin of this receptor is a female donor with breast cancer. Some clones in this sample may be carry-over from other donors' samples. Sequenced input: axillary lymph node tissue.

The CDR3 reads CASAKTSGRGNEQFL. The sequenced DNA: TGTGCCAGCGCGAAGACTAGCGGGAGGGGTAATGAGCAGTTCCTC. The chain is encoded by TRBV11-3 joined to TRBJ2-1, with 14 bases in between that match TRBD2. Trimming accounts for 8 bases at V and 7 bases at J, while the number of junction bases matched to no gene is 7. Via the germline V gene, CDR1 is SGHNT and CDR2 YENEEA. The CDR3 totals 15 residues, both ends included. This entry keeps only the CDR3 DNA: 45 bases, framed from base 1.